This T cell receptor (beta chain) was observed in a study of blood T cell repertoires in COVID-19. Using immunoSEQ multiplex PCR, the repertoire was profiled, and TCRdb retains in-frame clones only, with some absent. The sample gives under 500,000 clones, roughly 87% of which show up once; under 2% is in the top ten. Germline V gives CDR1 MDHEN, CDR2 SYDVKM. V was cut by 1 base and J by 3 bases, with 10 bases left in between. The CDR3 extends over 15 amino acids. The chain recombines TRBV28 with TRBJ1-5; D gene unclear. The sequence came from a woman aged 18-35 years with acute COVID-19. What was sequenced was PBMCs or T cells enriched from blood (not recorded which). CDR3 nucleotides: TGTGCCAGCAGTTTATCAGGCGAGTACAATCAGCCCCAGCATTTT. Encoded protein: CASSLSGEYNQPQHF.